This TCR beta chain is from a study of T cells in Graves' hyperthyroidism and ophthalmopathy. Study details: Blood from the periphery was taken at initial diagnosis, before any treatment. Study-wide results and caveats: In validation, the model predicted ophthalmopathy. These predictions came a median about 6.2 months before onset.

V lost 6 bases to trimming and J lost 6 bases; unmatched junction nucleotides: 10. Germline V gene sequence: CDR1 DFQATT, CDR2 SNEGSKA (reference sequence). This CDR3 comprises 13 residues. The CDR3 regions of TCR beta were amplified from RNA transcripts. TCR CDR3 regions were first amplified by RT-PCR with HTBI primers. MiXCR, run by TCRdb on the multiplex PCR reads, gives a single entry per CDR3 protein. Among 300,000 to 400,000 distinct CDR3 sequences listed, around 13% were seen once. This clonotype was seen at least ten times. Its target is not known. Patients were aged 18 to 65, had disease duration under 2 months, and had newly diagnosed hyperthyroidism. The study excluded patients with uncontrolled infection, other autoimmune disease, pregnancy or lactation.

The sequence was obtained from a woman between 18 and 29 years old with Graves' hyperthyroidism. The V call is TRBV20-1, the J call TRBJ2-7; 8 bases align to TRBD2. The sample taken for sequencing was blood. CDR3 nucleotides: TGCAGTGCCTATCGGGGGGGCTCGAGCGAGCAGTACTTC. Its protein product is CSAYRGGSSEQYF.